This T cell receptor (beta chain) was found in a study of blood T cell repertoires in COVID-19. Study information: Sites in the United States, Italy and Spain provided acute and convalescent COVID-19 samples. From T cells, B-cell-depleted T cells, or PBMCs came the material, which was cDNA or gDNA.

Enrolled through a virtual design, the participants were between about 18 and 100 years of age and came from roughly 22 US areas. Germline V gives CDR1 LNHDA, CDR2 SQIVND (reference sequence). Deletions cut 7 bases from V and 3 bases from J, with 16 bases between. This CDR3 region has 15 residues. In the original workflow: Cell counts per sample came from amplifying reference gene primers. Repertoires were generated with immunoSEQ multiplex PCR, while TCRdb's copy carries only in-frame clones and drops some. That table furnishes V, J and clone size, whereas the DNA furnished D and trimming. The sample comprises around 290,000 clones, roughly 90% of which are singletons, and roughly 1.1% rests with the top ten.

The receptor was isolated from a woman in her twenties or thirties who had recovered from COVID-19. This rearrangement joins TRBV19 to TRBJ1-5; TRBD1 is a possible D gene (6 bases). Sequencing was done on a sample of PBMCs or T cells enriched from blood (not recorded which). The CDR3 sequence: CASNRALRDNQPQHF. CDR3 DNA: TGTGCCAGTAACAGGGCGCTACGAGACAATCAGCCCCAGCATTTT.